The rows below give T cell receptor beta chains drawn from one sample of a study of cytotoxic CD8 clonotypes in ibrutinib-treated CLL. Method: immunoSEQ multiplex PCR; TCRdb's copy keeps in-frame clones and lacks some. The sample lists 150,000 to 250,000 clones; around 72% were seen once. The input for sequencing was PBMCs, taken after 24 months of ibrutinib treatment. These receptors were obtained from a human donor with chronic lymphocytic leukemia. The conserved cysteine and the conserved F or W are not part of the CDR3 here. Each record gives: V gene, clone size, J gene, CDR3 protein. Only some rows state a clone size, as once, few, many or a class for expanded clones.

v_call: TRBV27
clone_size: .
j_call: TRBJ2-7
cdr3_aa: ASSLVPPPKSSYEQY

v_call: TRBV28
clone_size: .
j_call: TRBJ2-7
cdr3_aa: ASSFPGGLAISYEQY

v_call: TRBV6-6
clone_size: .
j_call: TRBJ2-7
cdr3_aa: ASSRTSGIYEQY

v_call: TRBV18
clone_size: .
j_call: TRBJ2-1
cdr3_aa: ASSPGQGSYNEQF

v_call: TRBV11-2
clone_size: .
j_call: TRBJ2-2
cdr3_aa: ASSLVSTGELF

v_call: TRBV9
clone_size: .
j_call: TRBJ1-1
cdr3_aa: ASSVADEAF

v_call: TRBV28
clone_size: .
j_call: TRBJ1-4
cdr3_aa: ASSFWEKLF

v_call: TRBV9
clone_size: .
j_call: TRBJ2-3
cdr3_aa: ASSESYDTQY

v_call: TRBV7-2
clone_size: .
j_call: TRBJ2-5
cdr3_aa: ASSPTGQETQY

v_call: TRBV5-1
clone_size: few
j_call: TRBJ2-7
cdr3_aa: ASSLVQDRVAGVLEQY

v_call: TRBV5-6
clone_size: .
j_call: TRBJ2-3
cdr3_aa: ASSLGGQKNTDTQY

v_call: TRBV5-1
clone_size: .
j_call: TRBJ2-7
cdr3_aa: ASSSGTPGTEQY

v_call: TRBV7-9
clone_size: few
j_call: TRBJ1-2
cdr3_aa: ASSPTGNYGYT

v_call: TRBV6-5
clone_size: .
j_call: TRBJ1-5
cdr3_aa: ASSYSRGQPQH

v_call: TRBV7-3
clone_size: .
j_call: TRBJ2-1
cdr3_aa: ASSQTSGSFDEQF

v_call: TRBV19
clone_size: .
j_call: TRBJ2-1
cdr3_aa: ASRAGTDYYNEQF

v_call: TRBV6-6
clone_size: .
j_call: TRBJ1-1
cdr3_aa: ASSYGQGDTEAF

v_call: TRBV5-1
clone_size: .
j_call: TRBJ2-3
cdr3_aa: ASSPGLAGMQDTQY

v_call: TRBV18
clone_size: few
j_call: TRBJ1-2
cdr3_aa: ASSTGIDYGYT

v_call: TRBV7-9
clone_size: .
j_call: TRBJ2-7
cdr3_aa: ASSSTEPTYEQY

v_call: TRBV27
clone_size: .
j_call: TRBJ2-1
cdr3_aa: ASSFAGLYNEQF

v_call: TRBV30
clone_size: .
j_call: TRBJ2-7
cdr3_aa: AWSKSRDEQY

v_call: TRBV9
clone_size: few
j_call: TRBJ1-5
cdr3_aa: ASSVEFSSGPQH

v_call: TRBV29-1
clone_size: .
j_call: TRBJ1-1
cdr3_aa: SVESRTGAF

v_call: TRBV12-5
clone_size: .
j_call: TRBJ1-3
cdr3_aa: ASGLVTDGNTIY

v_call: TRBV14
clone_size: .
j_call: TRBJ1-2
cdr3_aa: ASSLGGVYGYT

v_call: TRBV5-1
clone_size: .
j_call: TRBJ2-3
cdr3_aa: ASSDTGLAGDDLPTDTQY

v_call: TRBV30
clone_size: once
j_call: TRBJ2-7
cdr3_aa: AWSVGLTFYEQY

v_call: TRBV29-1
clone_size: .
j_call: TRBJ2-1
cdr3_aa: SAPTSGSVEQF

v_call: TRBV27
clone_size: once
j_call: TRBJ2-1
cdr3_aa: ASSLASGELNEQF

v_call: TRBV4-3
clone_size: .
j_call: TRBJ2-1
cdr3_aa: ASSQGLAGDHEQF

v_call: TRBV28
clone_size: .
j_call: TRBJ2-1
cdr3_aa: AIRDSKPPPSYNEQF

v_call: TRBV10-3
clone_size: .
j_call: TRBJ2-7
cdr3_aa: AISIIAGGGYEQY

v_call: TRBV29-1
clone_size: .
j_call: TRBJ2-7
cdr3_aa: SVEERSSYEQY

v_call: TRBV4-1
clone_size: .
j_call: TRBJ2-3
cdr3_aa: ASSQASGGSTDTQY

v_call: TRBV18
clone_size: few
j_call: TRBJ1-2
cdr3_aa: ASSPPASNYGYT

v_call: TRBV5-1
clone_size: .
j_call: TRBJ1-2
cdr3_aa: ASSTRDRMYGYT

v_call: TRBV15
clone_size: .
j_call: TRBJ1-2
cdr3_aa: ATSRGSPDNYGYT

v_call: TRBV9
clone_size: .
j_call: TRBJ2-7
cdr3_aa: ASSVGTGSLSEQY

v_call: TRBV7-2
clone_size: .
j_call: TRBJ1-3
cdr3_aa: ASSPASGNTIY

v_call: TRBV5-4
clone_size: .
j_call: TRBJ2-5
cdr3_aa: ASSLAKAGTKETQY

v_call: TRBV7-2
clone_size: .
j_call: TRBJ2-4
cdr3_aa: ASSLEAENIQY

v_call: TRBV6-5
clone_size: .
j_call: TRBJ2-1
cdr3_aa: ASSRQVTNEQF

v_call: TRBV4-3
clone_size: .
j_call: TRBJ2-5
cdr3_aa: ASSQDRETQY

v_call: TRBV18
clone_size: .
j_call: TRBJ1-1
cdr3_aa: ASSPLGQGNTEAF

v_call: TRBV4-1
clone_size: .
j_call: TRBJ2-7
cdr3_aa: ASSRTNVAGGPGYEQY